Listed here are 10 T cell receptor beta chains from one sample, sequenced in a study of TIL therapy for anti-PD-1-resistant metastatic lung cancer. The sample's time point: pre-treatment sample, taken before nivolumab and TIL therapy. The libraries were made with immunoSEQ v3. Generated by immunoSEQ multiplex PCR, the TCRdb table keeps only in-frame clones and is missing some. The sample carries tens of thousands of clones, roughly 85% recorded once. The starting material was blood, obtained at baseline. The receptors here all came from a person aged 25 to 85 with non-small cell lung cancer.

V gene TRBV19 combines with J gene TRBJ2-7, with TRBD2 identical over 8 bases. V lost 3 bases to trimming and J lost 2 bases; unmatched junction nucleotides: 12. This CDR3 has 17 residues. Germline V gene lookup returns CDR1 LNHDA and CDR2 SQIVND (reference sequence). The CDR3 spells CASSMTSRSGGTYEQYF. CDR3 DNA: TGTGCCAGTAGTATGACCTCGAGAAGCGGGGGAACCTACGAGCAGTACTTC. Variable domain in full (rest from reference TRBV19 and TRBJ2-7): DGGITQSPKYLFRKEGQNVTLSCEQNLNHDAMYWYRQDPGQGLRLIYYSQIVNDFQKGDIAEGYSVSREKKESFPLTVTSAQKNPTAFYLCASSMTSRSGGTYEQYFGPGTRLTVT.

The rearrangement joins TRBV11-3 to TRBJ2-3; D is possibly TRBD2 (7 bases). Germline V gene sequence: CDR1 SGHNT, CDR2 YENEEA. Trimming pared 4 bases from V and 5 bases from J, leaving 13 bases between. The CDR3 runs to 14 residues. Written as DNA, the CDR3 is TGTGCCAGCAGCTCTTCGGGGGGCAAAGATACGCAGTATTTT. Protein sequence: CASSSSGGKDTQYF.

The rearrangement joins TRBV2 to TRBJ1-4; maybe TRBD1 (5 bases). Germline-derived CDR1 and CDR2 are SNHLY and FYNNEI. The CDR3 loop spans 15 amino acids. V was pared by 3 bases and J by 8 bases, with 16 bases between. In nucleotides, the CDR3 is TGTGCCAGCAGTGATGGGCAGGGCGCTCGGGAAAAACTGTTTTTT. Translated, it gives CASSDGQGAREKLFF.

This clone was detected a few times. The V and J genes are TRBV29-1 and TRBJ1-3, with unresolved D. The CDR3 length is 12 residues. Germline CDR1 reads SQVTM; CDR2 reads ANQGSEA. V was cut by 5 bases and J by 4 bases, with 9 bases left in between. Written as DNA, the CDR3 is TGCAGCGTTAATACTGGCGGAAACACCATATATTTT. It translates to CSVNTGGNTIYF.

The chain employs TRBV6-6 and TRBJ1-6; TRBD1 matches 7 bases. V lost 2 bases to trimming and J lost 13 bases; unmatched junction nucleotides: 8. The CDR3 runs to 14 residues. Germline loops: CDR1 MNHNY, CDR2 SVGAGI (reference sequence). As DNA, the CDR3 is TGTGCCAGCAGTTACAACGACAGGGTTTACCCCCTCCACTTT. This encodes CASSYNDRVYPLHF.

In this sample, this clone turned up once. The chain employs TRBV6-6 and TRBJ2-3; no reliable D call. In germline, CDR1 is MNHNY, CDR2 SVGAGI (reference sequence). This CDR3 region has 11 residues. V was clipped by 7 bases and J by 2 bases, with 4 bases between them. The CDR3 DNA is TGTGCCAGCACCACCACAGATACGCAGTATTTT. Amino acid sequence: CASTTTDTQYF.

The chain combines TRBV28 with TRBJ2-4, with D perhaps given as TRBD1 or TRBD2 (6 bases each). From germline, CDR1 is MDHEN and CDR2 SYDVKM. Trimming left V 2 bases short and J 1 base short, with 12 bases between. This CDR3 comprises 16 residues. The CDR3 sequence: CASSLGWGAAKNIQYF. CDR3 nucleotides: TGTGCCAGCAGTTTAGGTTGGGGGGCCGCCAAAAACATTCAGTACTTC.

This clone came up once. CDR3 bases: TGTGCCAGCAGCTTAGTCTGGGGCGGTGGGACCCAGTACTTC. It encodes CASSLVWGGGTQYF. J is TRBJ2-5 and V is TRBV11-2; perhaps TRBD1 as D (5 bases). The V gene lost 1 base and the J gene lost 7 bases, with 13 bases spanning the gap. The CDR3 spans 14 residues. Germline CDR1 is SGHAT and CDR2 is FQNNGV. The entire variable domain, with the rest obtained from reference TRBV11-2 and TRBJ2-5, is as follows: EAGVAQSPRYKIIEKRQSVAFWCNPISGHATLYWYQQILGQGPKLLIQFQNNGVVDDSQLPKDRFSAERLKGVDSTLKIQPAKLEDSAVYLCASSLVWGGGTQYFGPGTRLLVL.

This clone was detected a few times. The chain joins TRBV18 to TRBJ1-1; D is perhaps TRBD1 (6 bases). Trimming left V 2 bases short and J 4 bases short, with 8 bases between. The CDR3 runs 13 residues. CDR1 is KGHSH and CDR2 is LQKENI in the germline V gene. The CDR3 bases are TGTGCCAGCTCACCAGCGACAGGCACTGAAGCTTTCTTT. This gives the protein CASSPATGTEAFF.

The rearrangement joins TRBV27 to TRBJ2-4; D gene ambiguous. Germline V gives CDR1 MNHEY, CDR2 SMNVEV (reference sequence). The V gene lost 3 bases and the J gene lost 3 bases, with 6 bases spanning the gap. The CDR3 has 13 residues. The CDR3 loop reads CASSFGSKNIQYF. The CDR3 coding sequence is TGTGCCAGCAGTTTTGGCAGCAAAAACATTCAGTACTTC.